The sample holds a few counts of the clone carrying this T cell receptor beta chain. The CDR3 has 17 amino acids. Looked up from germline, CDR1 is SGHTA and CDR2 is FQGNSA. V lost 1 base to trimming and J lost 4 bases; unmatched junction nucleotides: 9. In TCRdb, the 5' RACE reads were re-called with MiXCR into one record per CDR3 protein. The sample holds some 500,000 distinct CDR3 sequences, more than 9% seen once. This record comes from a study of identical twins. These data are also associated with another study on yellow fever vaccine responses in identical twins.

Sequencing was performed on PBMCs. This receptor was identified in a woman under 30 in good health. The gene calls are TRBV7-2 and TRBJ2-2; 7 bases line up with TRBD2. CDR3 nucleotides: TGTGCCAGCAGCTTAGTTGTCGGACTAGTGCCCACCGGGGAGCTGTTTTTT. It translates to CASSLVVGLVPTGELFF.